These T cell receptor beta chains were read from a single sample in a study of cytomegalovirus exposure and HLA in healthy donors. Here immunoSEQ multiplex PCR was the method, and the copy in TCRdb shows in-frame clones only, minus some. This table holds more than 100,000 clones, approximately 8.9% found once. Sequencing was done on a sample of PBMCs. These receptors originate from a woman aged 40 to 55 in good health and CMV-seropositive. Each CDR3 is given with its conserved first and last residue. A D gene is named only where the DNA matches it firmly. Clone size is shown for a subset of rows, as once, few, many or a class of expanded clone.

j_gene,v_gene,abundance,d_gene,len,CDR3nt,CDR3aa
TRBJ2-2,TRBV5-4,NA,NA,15,TGTGCCAGCAGCTTGCCGGGGGTGCAGACCGGGGAGCTGTTTTTT,CASSLPGVQTGELFF
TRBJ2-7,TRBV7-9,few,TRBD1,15,TGTGCCAGCAGCTCTGGCTGGGACAGCTCCTACGAGCAGTACTTC,CASSSGWDSSYEQYF
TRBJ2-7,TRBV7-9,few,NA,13,TGTGCCAGCAGCTCATCGGGGGGCCACGAGCAGTACTTC,CASSSSGGHEQYF
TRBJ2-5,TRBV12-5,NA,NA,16,TGTGCTAGTGGTTTGGTACGAGGTCGAGGACAAGAGACCCAGTACTTC,CASGLVRGRGQETQYF
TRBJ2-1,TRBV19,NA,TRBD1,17,TGTGCCAGTAGCCCTAGACAGGGATCATCCCCCTTGGCGGAGCAGTTCTTC,CASSPRQGSSPLAEQFF
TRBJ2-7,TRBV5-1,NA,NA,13,TGCGCCAGCAGCTTGGACAGGGCCTACGAGCAGTACTTC,CASSLDRAYEQYF
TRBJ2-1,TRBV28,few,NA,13,TGTGCCAGCAGTTTCGTGGGGGCAGGTGAGCAGTTCTTC,CASSFVGAGEQFF
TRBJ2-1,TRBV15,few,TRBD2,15,TGTGCCACCAGCAGAGCCGGGACCGGGGGGAATGAGCAGTTCTTC,CATSRAGTGGNEQFF
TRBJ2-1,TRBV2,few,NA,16,TGTGCCAGCAAGAAGAACCGGGACTCCTCCTACAATGAGCAGTTCTTC,CASKKNRDSSYNEQFF
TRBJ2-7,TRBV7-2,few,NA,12,TGTGCCAGCAGCTTATATGCCTACGAGCAGTACTTC,CASSLYAYEQYF
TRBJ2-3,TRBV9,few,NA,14,TGTGCCAGCAGCCCTCGTGGCTTGACAGATACGCAGTATTTT,CASSPRGLTDTQYF
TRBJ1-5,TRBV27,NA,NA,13,TGTGCCAGCAGTTTGGGGGGAGGTCAGCCCCAGCATTTT,CASSLGGGQPQHF
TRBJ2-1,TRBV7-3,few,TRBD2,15,TGTGCCAGCAGCGGCGCGGGGGGGCCACTCAATGAGCAGTTCTTC,CASSGAGGPLNEQFF
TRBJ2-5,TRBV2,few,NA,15,TGTGCCAGCAGTGAAGCGTCGAGGGGGGGAGAGACCCAGTACTTC,CASSEASRGGETQYF
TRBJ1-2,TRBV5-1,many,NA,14,TGCGCCAGCAGCTTGCAAGGGGAAAGCTATGGCTACACCTTC,CASSLQGESYGYTF
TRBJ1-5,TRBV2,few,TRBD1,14,TGTGCCAGCCGAGGGACAGGGGGGTACCAGCCCCAGCATTTT,CASRGTGGYQPQHF
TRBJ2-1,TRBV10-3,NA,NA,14,TGTGCCATCAGTGAGGGCCTCACCTACAATGAGCAGTTCTTC,CAISEGLTYNEQFF
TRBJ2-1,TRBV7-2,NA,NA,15,TGTGCCAGCAGCTCGCGGGGACCCCCTTACAATGAGCAGTTCTTC,CASSSRGPPYNEQFF
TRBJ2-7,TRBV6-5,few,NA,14,TGTGCCAGCAGTTACTCGAGATCGGGAGCCGAGCAGTACTTC,CASSYSRSGAEQYF
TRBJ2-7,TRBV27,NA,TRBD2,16,TGTGCCAGCAGTTTATCGCCTAGCGGGGGGACCTACGAGCAGTACTTC,CASSLSPSGGTYEQYF
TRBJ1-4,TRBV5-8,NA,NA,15,TGTGCCAGCAGCTTGGCGGGACTCGTGTATGAAAAACTGTTTTTT,CASSLAGLVYEKLFF
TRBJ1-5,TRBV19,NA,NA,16,TGTGCCAGTAGTAAGAGTACGGGGATCAGCAATCAGCCCCAGCATTTT,CASSKSTGISNQPQHF
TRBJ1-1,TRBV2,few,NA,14,TGTGCCAGCAGGGAGAGAGGACAGAACACTGAAGCTTTCTTT,CASRERGQNTEAFF
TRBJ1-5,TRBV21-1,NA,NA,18,TGTGCCAGCAGCAAATGTCGGGTCGGGGACAGTCGGCCTCAGCCCCAACATTTT,CASSKCRVGDSRPQPQHF
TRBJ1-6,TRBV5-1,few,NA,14,TGCGCCAGCAGCTTGGAGGAGGGAAGTTCACCCCTCCACTTT,CASSLEEGSSPLHF
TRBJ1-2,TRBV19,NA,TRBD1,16,TGTGCCAGTAGACCCAGGGGGCTGGGGAATAACTATGGCTACACCTTC,CASRPRGLGNNYGYTF
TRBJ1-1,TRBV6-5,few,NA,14,TGTGCCAGCAGTTTAAGGGGTCCGAACACTGAAGCTTTCTTT,CASSLRGPNTEAFF
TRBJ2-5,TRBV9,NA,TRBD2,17,TGTGCCAGCAGCGTAGGGGCGACTAGCGGGGGACAAGAGACCCAGTACTTC,CASSVGATSGGQETQYF
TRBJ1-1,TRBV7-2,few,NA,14,TGTGCCAGCAGCTTGGTCCCGGGGAACACTGAAGCTTTCTTT,CASSLVPGNTEAFF
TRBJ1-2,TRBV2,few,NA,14,TGTGCCAGCAGCCAACTGGGGGGGGTTCAAGGCTACACCTTC,CASSQLGGVQGYTF
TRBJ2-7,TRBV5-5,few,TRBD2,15,TGTGCCAGCACCTTCGGACTAGCGGTTATCTACGAGCAGTACTTC,CASTFGLAVIYEQYF
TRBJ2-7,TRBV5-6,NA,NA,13,TGTGCCAGCAGAGAAACAGGGGCGGGAGAGCAGTACTTC,CASRETGAGEQYF